Listed below are T cell receptor beta chains from one sample, sequenced in a study of OX40 agonist ivuxolimab in advanced cancers. Profiled with immunoSEQ multiplex PCR; TCRdb holds only in-frame clones, not every one. Of some 70,000 clones listed, around 84% were seen once; the top ten hold around 2.3%. The material sequenced was CD4+ or CD8+ T cells sorted from blood, taken in a trial of the OX40 agonist ivuxolimab. All receptors come from an adult with an advanced solid tumor such as melanoma, head and neck, liver or kidney cancer. Both conserved end residues are part of each CDR3. The order of the fields is J gene, D gene, V gene, clone size, CDR3 DNA, CDR3 protein. A D gene is named only where the DNA matches it firmly. Where a row states a size, it is once, few, many or the class of an expanded clone; other rows omit it.

J gene: TRBJ1-4; D gene: -; V gene: TRBV5-1; clone size: -; CDR3 DNA: TGCGCCAGCAGCTTGGCTGGGGACGGTGAAAAACTGTTTTTT; CDR3 protein: CASSLAGDGEKLFF
J gene: TRBJ2-7; D gene: TRBD1; V gene: TRBV7-6; clone size: -; CDR3 DNA: TGTGCCAGCAGCTTGGAACCGGGACAGGGGACCCACGAGCAGTACTTC; CDR3 protein: CASSLEPGQGTHEQYF
J gene: TRBJ2-2; D gene: -; V gene: TRBV5-6; clone size: -; CDR3 DNA: TGTGCCAGCAGCTTGGCCGGGGAGCGATCGAACACCGGGGAGCTGTTTTTT; CDR3 protein: CASSLAGERSNTGELFF
J gene: TRBJ2-2; D gene: -; V gene: TRBV5-6; clone size: -; CDR3 DNA: TGTGCCAGCAGCCCACAAACCGGGATCACCGGGGAGCTGTTTTTT; CDR3 protein: CASSPQTGITGELFF
J gene: TRBJ2-7; D gene: -; V gene: TRBV9; clone size: -; CDR3 DNA: TGTGCCAGCGGGCGGCGGCCCGACGAGCAGTACTTC; CDR3 protein: CASGRRPDEQYF
J gene: TRBJ1-5; D gene: TRBD1; V gene: TRBV12-5; clone size: once; CDR3 DNA: TGTGCTAGTGGTTTGGTCCTTTCGACAACCTCGGGACAGGGCCTCTCTTATAGCAATCAGCCCCAGCATTTT; CDR3 protein: CASGLVLSTTSGQGLSYSNQPQHF
J gene: TRBJ1-1; D gene: -; V gene: TRBV27; clone size: few; CDR3 DNA: TGTGCCAGCAGTTACCAAGGTGCAGGGAACACTGAAGCTTTCTTT; CDR3 protein: CASSYQGAGNTEAFF
J gene: TRBJ1-2; D gene: TRBD1; V gene: TRBV18; clone size: few; CDR3 DNA: TGTGCCAGCTCACCCCAGGGGGCAGCTAACTATGGCTACACCTTC; CDR3 protein: CASSPQGAANYGYTF
J gene: TRBJ1-1; D gene: -; V gene: TRBV4-1; clone size: once; CDR3 DNA: TGCGCCAGCAGCCAAGAAGGGGACAACACTGAAGCTTTCTTT; CDR3 protein: CASSQEGDNTEAFF
J gene: TRBJ2-5; D gene: TRBD2; V gene: TRBV15; clone size: -; CDR3 DNA: TGTGCCACCAGCTCCCGGGGGGGCGCAGAGACCCAGTACTTC; CDR3 protein: CATSSRGGAETQYF
J gene: TRBJ1-1; D gene: -; V gene: TRBV4-2; clone size: -; CDR3 DNA: TGTGCCAGCAGCCGACAGGCTGACTCGAACACTGAAGCTTTCTTT; CDR3 protein: CASSRQADSNTEAFF
J gene: TRBJ2-7; D gene: TRBD1; V gene: TRBV6-5; clone size: -; CDR3 DNA: TGTGCCAGCAGTCCTGGACAGGGGGCGTTCGAGCAGTACTTC; CDR3 protein: CASSPGQGAFEQYF
J gene: TRBJ2-5; D gene: TRBD2; V gene: TRBV5-1; clone size: -; CDR3 DNA: TGCGCCAGCAGTGCCAGCGGGAGTAAAGAGACCCAGTACTTC; CDR3 protein: CASSASGSKETQYF
J gene: TRBJ2-5; D gene: -; V gene: TRBV5-1; clone size: -; CDR3 DNA: TGCGCCAGCAGCCCGGAAGGCCTGCGGGAGACCCAGTACTTC; CDR3 protein: CASSPEGLRETQYF
J gene: TRBJ1-2; D gene: -; V gene: TRBV18; clone size: -; CDR3 DNA: TGTGCCAGCTCACCAATTTCGGACAGTGCCATCTTATATGGCTACACCTTC; CDR3 protein: CASSPISDSAILYGYTF
J gene: TRBJ2-1; D gene: -; V gene: TRBV6-1; clone size: -; CDR3 DNA: TGTGCCAGCAGTGGAAATTACAATGAGCAGTTCTTC; CDR3 protein: CASSGNYNEQFF
J gene: TRBJ2-6; D gene: -; V gene: TRBV9; clone size: -; CDR3 DNA: TGTGCCAGCAGCGCGGTAGGGGGGGCCAACGTCCTGACTTTC; CDR3 protein: CASSAVGGANVLTF
J gene: TRBJ1-3; D gene: -; V gene: TRBV29-1; clone size: few; CDR3 DNA: TGCAGCGTTAATCCCGGGGGAGGAAACACCATATATTTT; CDR3 protein: CSVNPGGGNTIYF
J gene: TRBJ2-6; D gene: -; V gene: TRBV6-5; clone size: -; CDR3 DNA: TGTGCCTCACAGGGCCTGACTGGGGCCAACGTCCTGACTTTC; CDR3 protein: CASQGLTGANVLTF
J gene: TRBJ1-6; D gene: -; V gene: TRBV14; clone size: -; CDR3 DNA: TGTGCCAGCAGCCTTTTAAGCCTAGCCTATAATTCACCCCTCCACTTT; CDR3 protein: CASSLLSLAYNSPLHF
J gene: TRBJ1-5; D gene: -; V gene: TRBV19; clone size: -; CDR3 DNA: TGTGCCAGTAGAGATACCACAGGTGTTAGCAATCAGCCCCAGCATTTT; CDR3 protein: CASRDTTGVSNQPQHF
J gene: TRBJ2-1; D gene: TRBD2; V gene: TRBV25-1; clone size: few; CDR3 DNA: TGTGCCAGCAGTGCCTCCCTAGCGGGAAGTGATGAGCAGTTCTTC; CDR3 protein: CASSASLAGSDEQFF
J gene: TRBJ1-1; D gene: TRBD1; V gene: TRBV19; clone size: few; CDR3 DNA: TGTGCCAGTAGTCCCACAGGGGGCACTGAAGCTTTCTTT; CDR3 protein: CASSPTGGTEAFF
J gene: TRBJ1-5; D gene: -; V gene: TRBV30; clone size: -; CDR3 DNA: TGTGCCTGTTCTCCCGGGACCGAGGGTCAGCCCCAGCATTTT; CDR3 protein: CACSPGTEGQPQHF
J gene: TRBJ2-5; D gene: TRBD2; V gene: TRBV5-6; clone size: once; CDR3 DNA: TGTGCCAGCAGCTTGTCCCCGGGGCGGGGGGGCCGGGCCGCGCAGACCCAGTACTTC; CDR3 protein: CASSLSPGRGGRAAQTQYF
J gene: TRBJ1-1; D gene: -; V gene: TRBV11-3; clone size: many; CDR3 DNA: TGTGCCAGCAGCTTAGAGTTGGCGGCGAACACTGAAGCTTTCTTT; CDR3 protein: CASSLELAANTEAFF
J gene: TRBJ1-6; D gene: TRBD1; V gene: TRBV18; clone size: -; CDR3 DNA: TGTGCCAGCTCACCAGCAGGGGGCAGTTCACCCCTCCACTTT; CDR3 protein: CASSPAGGSSPLHF
J gene: TRBJ2-5; D gene: TRBD1; V gene: TRBV6-5; clone size: -; CDR3 DNA: TGTGCCAGCAGGATCAGGGGGCCGGAGACCCAGTACTTC; CDR3 protein: CASRIRGPETQYF
J gene: TRBJ1-5; D gene: -; V gene: TRBV6-1; clone size: -; CDR3 DNA: TGTGCCAGCAGTGAAGGGAACAATCAGCCCCAGCATTTT; CDR3 protein: CASSEGNNQPQHF
J gene: TRBJ1-1; D gene: -; V gene: TRBV28; clone size: -; CDR3 DNA: TGTGCCAGCAGTGTTGGGACGGGTAGAGTTACTGAAGCTTTCTTT; CDR3 protein: CASSVGTGRVTEAFF
J gene: TRBJ1-2; D gene: -; V gene: TRBV6-5; clone size: few; CDR3 DNA: TGTGCCAGCAGTTTCCGACAGGCGCGAAGAGCGGGCTACACCTTC; CDR3 protein: CASSFRQARRAGYTF
J gene: TRBJ1-2; D gene: -; V gene: TRBV9; clone size: -; CDR3 DNA: TGTGCCAGCAGCGTAGGAGGGACGGAGAGCTATGGCTACACCTTC; CDR3 protein: CASSVGGTESYGYTF
J gene: TRBJ1-2; D gene: TRBD1; V gene: TRBV19; clone size: -; CDR3 DNA: TGTGCCAGCCAAAGAGGGGACAGGGGAATAGGTGGCTACACCTTC; CDR3 protein: CASQRGDRGIGGYTF
J gene: TRBJ1-4; D gene: -; V gene: TRBV25-1; clone size: -; CDR3 DNA: TGTGCCAGCAGTAGAGGGAGGGGGTTTAATGAAAAACTGTTTTTT; CDR3 protein: CASSRGRGFNEKLFF
J gene: TRBJ1-2; D gene: -; V gene: TRBV5-4; clone size: -; CDR3 DNA: TGCGCCAGCAGCGAAGGAGTACAGGGCCGTGGCTACACCTTC; CDR3 protein: CASSEGVQGRGYTF
J gene: TRBJ2-1; D gene: TRBD1; V gene: TRBV7-8; clone size: -; CDR3 DNA: TGTGCCAGCAGCTTAGCCCTGGGACAGGGGGACAATGAGCAGTTCTTC; CDR3 protein: CASSLALGQGDNEQFF
J gene: TRBJ2-2; D gene: -; V gene: TRBV11-3; clone size: -; CDR3 DNA: TGTGCCAGCAGCGCTGGGACTTACCACGACCACACCGGGGAGCTGTTTTTT; CDR3 protein: CASSAGTYHDHTGELFF